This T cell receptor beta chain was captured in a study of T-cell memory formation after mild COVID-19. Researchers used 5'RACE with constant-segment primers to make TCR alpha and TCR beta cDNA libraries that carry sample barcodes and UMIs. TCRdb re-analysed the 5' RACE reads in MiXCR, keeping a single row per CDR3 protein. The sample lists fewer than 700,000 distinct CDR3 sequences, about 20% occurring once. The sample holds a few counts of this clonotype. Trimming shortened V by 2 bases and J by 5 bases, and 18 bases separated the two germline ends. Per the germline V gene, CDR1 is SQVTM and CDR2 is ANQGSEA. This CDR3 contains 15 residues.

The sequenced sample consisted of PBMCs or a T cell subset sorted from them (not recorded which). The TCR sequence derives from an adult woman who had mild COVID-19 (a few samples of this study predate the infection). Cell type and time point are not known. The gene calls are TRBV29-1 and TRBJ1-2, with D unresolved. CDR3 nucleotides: TGCAGCGTTGAAAATCTGTTGGACCGGGTATATGGCTACACCTTC. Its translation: CSVENLLDRVYGYTF. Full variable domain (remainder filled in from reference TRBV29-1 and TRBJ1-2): SAVISQKPSRDICQRGTSLTIQCQVDSQVTMMFWYRQQPGQSLTLIATANQGSEATYESGFVIDKFPISRPNLTFSTLTVSNMSPEDSSIYLCSVENLLDRVYGYTFGSGTRLTVV.